This is a list of T cell receptor beta chains from one sample in a study of T cell responses to AZD1222 COVID-19 vaccine. TCRdb's table, derived via immunoSEQ multiplex PCR, lists solely in-frame clones and lacks some. The table has 150,000 to 200,000 clones, 94% seen once. The source material was peripheral blood, sampled on day 0 of AZD1222 vaccination. Receptors were obtained from an adult in good health. CDR3s include the opening cysteine and the closing phenylalanine or tryptophan. The D gene is left open where the match is weak. Rows may omit the clone size; those that give it use once, few, many or a size class.

clone_size: once; d_call: NA; v_call: TRBV3-1/TRBV3-2; j_call: TRBJ1-3; cdr3_aa: CASSSSPGARDTIYF; cdr3_nt: TGTGCCAGCAGTTCCTCCCCTGGCGCGCGGGACACCATATATTTT
clone_size: NA; d_call: NA; v_call: TRBV5-4; j_call: TRBJ1-2; cdr3_aa: CASSSQRTDGYTF; cdr3_nt: TGTGCCAGCAGCTCTCAAAGGACGGATGGCTACACCTTC
clone_size: NA; d_call: TRBD1; v_call: TRBV10-2; j_call: TRBJ1-5; cdr3_aa: CASSIQGDQPQHF; cdr3_nt: TGCGCCAGCAGTATACAGGGGGATCAGCCCCAGCATTTT
clone_size: NA; d_call: NA; v_call: TRBV3-1/TRBV3-2; j_call: TRBJ1-5; cdr3_aa: CASSQGTGNQPQHF; cdr3_nt: TGTGCCAGCAGCCAAGGAACGGGGAATCAGCCCCAGCATTTT
clone_size: NA; d_call: NA; v_call: TRBV10-3; j_call: TRBJ2-1; cdr3_aa: CAIRRETTGEQFF; cdr3_nt: TGTGCCATCAGGAGGGAAACGACAGGTGAGCAGTTCTTC
clone_size: NA; d_call: TRBD2; v_call: TRBV10-3; j_call: TRBJ2-1; cdr3_aa: CAISESWRGSNEQFF; cdr3_nt: TGTGCCATCAGTGAGTCTTGGCGGGGGAGCAATGAGCAGTTCTTC
clone_size: NA; d_call: TRBD1; v_call: TRBV30; j_call: TRBJ1-4; cdr3_aa: CAWSKDRDPTTNEKLFF; cdr3_nt: TGTGCCTGGTCAAAGGACAGGGATCCCACAACTAATGAAAAACTGTTTTTT
clone_size: NA; d_call: NA; v_call: TRBV19; j_call: TRBJ2-2; cdr3_aa: CASSRRQNTGELFF; cdr3_nt: TGTGCCAGTAGTCGCCGTCAGAACACCGGGGAGCTGTTTTTT
clone_size: NA; d_call: TRBD1; v_call: TRBV24-1; j_call: TRBJ2-3; cdr3_aa: CATSDRTGTGGTDTQYF; cdr3_nt: TGTGCCACCAGTGATAGAACCGGGACAGGGGGCACAGATACGCAGTATTTT
clone_size: NA; d_call: NA; v_call: TRBV15; j_call: TRBJ2-1; cdr3_aa: CATSRGTVNEQFF; cdr3_nt: TGTGCCACCAGCAGAGGGACCGTGAATGAGCAGTTCTTC
clone_size: NA; d_call: NA; v_call: TRBV3-1/TRBV3-2; j_call: TRBJ2-1; cdr3_aa: CASSQGKRSGEQFF; cdr3_nt: TGTGCCAGCAGCCAAGGCAAACGTAGCGGTGAGCAGTTCTTC
clone_size: NA; d_call: NA; v_call: TRBV12-3/TRBV12-4; j_call: TRBJ1-1; cdr3_aa: CASSYRFSTEAFF; cdr3_nt: TGTGCCAGCAGTTACCGATTCAGCACTGAAGCTTTCTTT
clone_size: few; d_call: TRBD2; v_call: TRBV28; j_call: TRBJ2-1; cdr3_aa: CASSLTSGPFNEQFF; cdr3_nt: TGTGCCAGCAGTTTAACTAGCGGGCCATTCAATGAGCAGTTCTTC
clone_size: NA; d_call: TRBD1; v_call: TRBV18; j_call: TRBJ1-6; cdr3_aa: CASSGTGFLGNSPLHF; cdr3_nt: TGTGCCAGCTCGGGGACAGGGTTCCTGGGAAATTCACCCCTCCACTTT
clone_size: once; d_call: NA; v_call: TRBV10-3; j_call: TRBJ1-5; cdr3_aa: CAISERSENQPQHF; cdr3_nt: TGTGCCATCAGTGAGAGGTCAGAAAATCAGCCCCAGCATTTT
clone_size: NA; d_call: NA; v_call: TRBV29-1; j_call: TRBJ2-2; cdr3_aa: CSVVRGENTGELFF; cdr3_nt: TGCAGCGTTGTGAGGGGCGAGAACACCGGGGAGCTGTTTTTT
clone_size: NA; d_call: TRBD2; v_call: TRBV4-1; j_call: TRBJ2-1; cdr3_aa: CASSQGLFGLAGALLFF; cdr3_nt: TGCGCCAGCAGCCAAGGCCTTTTTGGACTAGCGGGAGCATTATTGTTCTTC
clone_size: NA; d_call: NA; v_call: TRBV27; j_call: TRBJ1-2; cdr3_aa: CASSMDRDSNYGYTF; cdr3_nt: TGTGCCAGCAGTATGGACCGAGATTCTAACTATGGCTACACCTTC
clone_size: NA; d_call: NA; v_call: TRBV27; j_call: TRBJ2-1; cdr3_aa: CASSSRAPLYNEQFF; cdr3_nt: TGTGCCAGCAGTTCCCGGGCCCCGCTCTACAATGAGCAGTTCTTC
clone_size: NA; d_call: NA; v_call: TRBV7-3; j_call: TRBJ2-3; cdr3_aa: CASSLALTDTQYF; cdr3_nt: TGTGCCAGCAGCTTAGCCCTCACAGATACGCAGTATTTT
clone_size: NA; d_call: TRBD1; v_call: TRBV7-9; j_call: TRBJ1-6; cdr3_aa: CASSSRQGFVSPLHF; cdr3_nt: TGTGCCAGCAGCTCCAGACAGGGTTTTGTTTCACCCCTCCACTTT
clone_size: NA; d_call: NA; v_call: TRBV7-9; j_call: TRBJ1-1; cdr3_aa: CASSPRGAQEAEAFF; cdr3_nt: TGTGCCAGCAGCCCACGGGGGGCCCAAGAGGCTGAAGCTTTCTTT
clone_size: NA; d_call: NA; v_call: TRBV28; j_call: TRBJ1-2; cdr3_aa: CASAITGLYGYTF; cdr3_nt: TGTGCCAGCGCAATCACAGGGCTCTATGGCTACACCTTC
clone_size: NA; d_call: TRBD1; v_call: TRBV5-1; j_call: TRBJ1-2; cdr3_aa: CASSGQDSYGYTF; cdr3_nt: TGCGCCAGCAGCGGACAGGATAGCTATGGCTACACCTTC
clone_size: NA; d_call: NA; v_call: TRBV5-5; j_call: TRBJ1-1; cdr3_aa: CASGRGNTEAFF; cdr3_nt: TGTGCCAGCGGCAGAGGGAACACTGAAGCTTTCTTT
clone_size: NA; d_call: TRBD1; v_call: TRBV7-9; j_call: TRBJ2-7; cdr3_aa: CASSLAPGTAAHPYEQYF; cdr3_nt: TGTGCCAGCAGCTTAGCGCCCGGGACAGCCGCTCACCCCTACGAGCAGTACTTC
clone_size: NA; d_call: NA; v_call: TRBV5-5; j_call: TRBJ1-1; cdr3_aa: CASSLGYAVGGFGTEAFF; cdr3_nt: TGTGCCAGCAGCTTGGGTTACGCCGTGGGGGGCTTCGGCACTGAAGCTTTCTTT
clone_size: NA; d_call: TRBD1; v_call: TRBV6-5; j_call: TRBJ1-2; cdr3_aa: CASSYLQGPYGYTF; cdr3_nt: TGTGCCAGCAGTTACTTACAGGGGCCCTATGGCTACACCTTC
clone_size: NA; d_call: NA; v_call: TRBV18; j_call: TRBJ1-4; cdr3_aa: CASSATNEKLFF; cdr3_nt: TGTGCCAGCTCAGCAACTAATGAAAAACTGTTTTTT
clone_size: once; d_call: TRBD1; v_call: TRBV28; j_call: TRBJ1-4; cdr3_aa: CASSLNRGRPHEKLFF; cdr3_nt: TGTGCCAGCAGTTTGAACAGGGGGCGCCCCCATGAAAAACTGTTTTTT
clone_size: NA; d_call: TRBD2; v_call: TRBV6-5; j_call: TRBJ2-3; cdr3_aa: CAGSRAGGSTDTQYF; cdr3_nt: TGTGCAGGGTCCAGGGCGGGAGGGAGCACAGATACGCAGTATTTT
clone_size: NA; d_call: NA; v_call: TRBV6-2/TRBV6-3; j_call: TRBJ2-1; cdr3_aa: CASSHGPESNEQFF; cdr3_nt: TGTGCCAGCAGCCACGGCCCCGAGAGCAATGAGCAGTTCTTC
clone_size: NA; d_call: NA; v_call: TRBV9; j_call: TRBJ1-5; cdr3_aa: CASGGRDSQPQHF; cdr3_nt: TGTGCCAGCGGGGGGCGAGATTCTCAGCCCCAGCATTTT
clone_size: NA; d_call: NA; v_call: TRBV28; j_call: TRBJ1-5; cdr3_aa: CASSSGTGSNQPQHF; cdr3_nt: TGTGCCAGCAGTTCGGGGACGGGGAGCAATCAGCCCCAGCATTTT
clone_size: once; d_call: NA; v_call: TRBV5-1; j_call: TRBJ2-7; cdr3_aa: CASSLGGISYEQYF; cdr3_nt: TGCGCCAGCAGCTTGGGAGGGATCTCCTACGAGCAGTACTTC
clone_size: NA; d_call: NA; v_call: TRBV27; j_call: TRBJ2-2; cdr3_aa: CASSQWGVDTGELFF; cdr3_nt: TGTGCCAGCAGTCAATGGGGCGTCGACACCGGGGAGCTGTTTTTT
clone_size: NA; d_call: NA; v_call: TRBV24-1; j_call: TRBJ2-1; cdr3_aa: CATSDSGRNEQFF; cdr3_nt: TGTGCCACCAGTGATTCCGGCAGAAATGAGCAGTTCTTC
clone_size: NA; d_call: TRBD1; v_call: TRBV5-1; j_call: TRBJ1-4; cdr3_aa: CASRGQGEEKLFF; cdr3_nt: TGCGCCAGCAGGGGACAGGGCGAGGAAAAACTGTTTTTT
clone_size: NA; d_call: NA; v_call: TRBV7-8; j_call: TRBJ1-1; cdr3_aa: CASSLAADGTNTEAFF; cdr3_nt: TGTGCCAGCAGCTTGGCGGCGGACGGAACTAACACTGAAGCTTTCTTT
clone_size: NA; d_call: NA; v_call: TRBV11-2; j_call: TRBJ2-3; cdr3_aa: CASSLVRGEGTDTQYF; cdr3_nt: TGTGCCAGCAGCTTAGTCAGGGGTGAGGGCACAGATACGCAGTATTTT
clone_size: NA; d_call: NA; v_call: TRBV12-3/TRBV12-4; j_call: TRBJ2-7; cdr3_aa: CASSISSYEQYF; cdr3_nt: TGTGCCAGCAGTATCTCCTCCTACGAGCAGTACTTC
clone_size: NA; d_call: TRBD1; v_call: TRBV28; j_call: TRBJ1-1; cdr3_aa: CASSLGQGGAFF; cdr3_nt: TGTGCCAGCAGTTTAGGACAGGGTGGAGCTTTCTTT
clone_size: NA; d_call: TRBD2; v_call: TRBV9; j_call: TRBJ2-3; cdr3_aa: CASSAGLADTDTQYF; cdr3_nt: TGTGCCAGCAGCGCGGGACTAGCGGACACAGATACGCAGTATTTT
clone_size: NA; d_call: NA; v_call: TRBV6-5; j_call: TRBJ1-5; cdr3_aa: CASSPEPGGIMPQHF; cdr3_nt: TGTGCCAGCAGTCCCGAACCCGGAGGAATCATGCCCCAGCATTTT
clone_size: NA; d_call: NA; v_call: TRBV9; j_call: TRBJ1-1; cdr3_aa: CASSVGTSDSKAFF; cdr3_nt: TGTGCCAGCAGCGTAGGGACGTCCGATTCTAAAGCTTTCTTT
clone_size: NA; d_call: NA; v_call: TRBV10-2; j_call: TRBJ1-6; cdr3_aa: CASSERGRANSPLHF; cdr3_nt: TGCGCCAGCAGTGAGCGGGGCAGGGCTAATTCACCCCTCCACTTT
clone_size: NA; d_call: NA; v_call: TRBV9; j_call: TRBJ1-1; cdr3_aa: CASSPWGGTEAFF; cdr3_nt: TGTGCCAGCAGCCCCTGGGGGGGAACTGAAGCTTTCTTT
clone_size: once; d_call: NA; v_call: TRBV27; j_call: TRBJ1-1; cdr3_aa: CASSRTREGTEAFF; cdr3_nt: TGTGCCAGCAGTCGTACCCGGGAGGGGACTGAAGCTTTCTTT
clone_size: once; d_call: NA; v_call: TRBV19; j_call: TRBJ1-4; cdr3_aa: CASSWGSATNEKLFF; cdr3_nt: TGTGCCAGTAGTTGGGGCAGCGCAACTAATGAAAAACTGTTTTTT
clone_size: once; d_call: TRBD2; v_call: TRBV15; j_call: TRBJ2-2; cdr3_aa: CATSISGRARTGELFF; cdr3_nt: TGTGCCACCAGCATTAGCGGGAGGGCGCGCACCGGGGAGCTGTTTTTT
clone_size: NA; d_call: NA; v_call: TRBV30; j_call: TRBJ2-5; cdr3_aa: CAWSVQGRETQYF; cdr3_nt: TGTGCCTGGAGTGTACAAGGGAGGGAGACCCAGTACTTC
clone_size: NA; d_call: TRBD1; v_call: TRBV15; j_call: TRBJ1-2; cdr3_aa: CATATGGGDYGYTF; cdr3_nt: TGTGCCACAGCGACAGGGGGAGGAGACTATGGCTACACCTTC
clone_size: NA; d_call: TRBD1; v_call: TRBV2; j_call: TRBJ1-1; cdr3_aa: CASSEAAGGYTEAFF; cdr3_nt: TGTGCCAGCAGTGAAGCGGCAGGGGGTTACACTGAAGCTTTCTTT